Included here is one T cell receptor beta chain sequence, with context. This sample is drawn from a study of shared clonotypes between healthy human individuals. Samples underwent the assay at deep level. Libraries were prepared by immunoSEQ multiplex PCR; TCRdb keeps only in-frame clonotypes and omits some of them. In the table there are about 600,000 clones, about 98% of which are singletons. Trimming cost V 6 bases and J 0 bases, with 8 bases left between them. CDR1 and CDR2 (germline): MNHNY, SVGAGI (reference sequence). The CDR3 extends over 14 amino acids. The naive CD8 population came from CD45RO-negative cells selected for CCR7, without terminally differentiated effector memory CD45RA+ cells.

The rearrangement links TRBV6-6 to TRBJ2-2; a weak D match, TRBD2 (6 bases). This clonotype was obtained from a man aged 25 to 40 in good health. Specimen: naive CD8+ T cells sorted from blood. Here the CDR3 DNA reads TGTGCCAGCAGGGAGGGATCGAACACCGGGGAGCTGTTTTTT. Amino acid sequence: CASREGSNTGELFF.